This paragraph covers one T cell receptor (beta chain) sequence. The sample belongs to a study of shared clonotypes between healthy human individuals. Trimming at V came to 3 bases and at J to 7 bases, leaving 6 bases not matched to a gene. This CDR3 has 14 residues. Germline lookup yields CDR1 MNHEY and CDR2 SMNVEV (reference sequence). Profiled with immunoSEQ multiplex PCR; TCRdb holds only in-frame clones, not every one. The data hold more than 1 million clones, with more than 75% observed a single time. V is TRBV27 and J is TRBJ1-1; the match to TRBD1 covers 9 bases. The sequenced sample consisted of memory CD4+ T cells from PBMCs. Subset defined: CD45RA-negative fraction. The receptor was isolated from a man aged 18 to 35 in good health. Some clones in this sample may be carry-over from other donors' samples. The CDR3 region has the DNA TGTGCCAGCAGTTTCTGGACAGGGGACAGTGAAGCTTTCTTT. Encoded protein: CASSFWTGDSEAFF.